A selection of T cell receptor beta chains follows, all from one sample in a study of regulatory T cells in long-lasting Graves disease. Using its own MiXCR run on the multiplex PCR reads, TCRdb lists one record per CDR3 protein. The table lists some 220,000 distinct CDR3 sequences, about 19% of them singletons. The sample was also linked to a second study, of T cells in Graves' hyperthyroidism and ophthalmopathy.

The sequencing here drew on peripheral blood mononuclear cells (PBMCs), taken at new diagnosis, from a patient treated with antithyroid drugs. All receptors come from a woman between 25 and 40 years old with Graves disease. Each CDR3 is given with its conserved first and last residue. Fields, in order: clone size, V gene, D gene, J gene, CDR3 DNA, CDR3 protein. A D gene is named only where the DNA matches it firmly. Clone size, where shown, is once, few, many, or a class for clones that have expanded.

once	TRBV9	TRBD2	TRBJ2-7	TGTGCCAGCAGCCTGACCCCTAGCGGGGGGGCCTACGAGCAGTACTTC	CASSLTPSGGAYEQYF
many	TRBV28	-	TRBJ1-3	TGTGCCAGCAGTTTAGTCGGGGGACCGCGGTCCGGAAACACCATATATTTT	CASSLVGGPRSGNTIYF
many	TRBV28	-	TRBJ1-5	TGTGCCAGCACCGACAACAAAGGCTCTTACAATCAGCCCCAGCATTTT	CASTDNKGSYNQPQHF
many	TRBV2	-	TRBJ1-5	TGTGCCAGCCAGGGAGAGGGATTCCATCAGCCCCAGCATTTT	CASQGEGFHQPQHF
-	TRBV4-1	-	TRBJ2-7	TGCGCCAGCAGCCAAGCCGGAGGGTTCTTGTACGAGCAGTACTTC	CASSQAGGFLYEQYF
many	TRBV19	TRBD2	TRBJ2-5	TGTGCCAGTAGTCTCGGGCTAGCGGGAGGTTCGTACCAAGAGACCCAGTACTTC	CASSLGLAGGSYQETQYF
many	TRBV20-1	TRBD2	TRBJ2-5	TGCAGTGCTAGAGATCCCGCGGGAGGTCTGGCGGAGACCCAGTACTTC	CSARDPAGGLAETQYF
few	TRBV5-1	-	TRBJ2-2	TGCGCCAGCAGCTTCGAACAGGGTCCCGGGGAGCTGTTTTTT	CASSFEQGPGELFF
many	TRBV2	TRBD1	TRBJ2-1	TGTGCCAGCAGGGACCGACAGGGAAGAGGATATGAGCAGTTCTTC	CASRDRQGRGYEQFF
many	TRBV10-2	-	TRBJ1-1	TGCGCCAGCAGTGATGAGGGGAAAGGAGTGCGAGCTTTCTTT	CASSDEGKGVRAFF
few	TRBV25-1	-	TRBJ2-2	TGTGCCAGCAGTGAACTCGAGGGGAACACCGGGGAGCTGTTTTTT	CASSELEGNTGELFF
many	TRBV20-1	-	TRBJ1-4	TGCGGGGGTCAGAAGGGAAGTGGTTCTGAAAAACTGTTTTTT	CGGQKGSGSEKLFF
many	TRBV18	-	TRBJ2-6	TGTGCCAGCTCACAGGGCAGGATAAGCTCTGGGGCCAACGTCCTGACTTTC	CASSQGRISSGANVLTF
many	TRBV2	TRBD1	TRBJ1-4	TGTGCCAGCAGTCCGGGACAGGGAATAGAAAAACTGTTTTTT	CASSPGQGIEKLFF
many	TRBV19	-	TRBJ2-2	TGTGCCAGTAAAAACCCCGGGGAGCTGTTTTTT	CASKNPGELFF
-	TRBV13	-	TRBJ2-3	TGTGCCAGCAGCTTCACAGGACTTCTCGGCACAGATACGCAGTATTTT	CASSFTGLLGTDTQYF
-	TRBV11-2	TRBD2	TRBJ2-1	TGTGCCAGCAGCTGGTCTAGCGGGAGGTGGGAGCAGTTCTTC	CASSWSSGRWEQFF
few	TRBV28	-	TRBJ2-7	TGTGCGAGCCGGGCCATCTACGAGCAGTACTTC	CASRAIYEQYF
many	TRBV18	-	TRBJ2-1	TGTGCCAGCTCACCAACGGACTGGACCTTCCGGAGCTCCTACAATGAGCAGTTCTTC	CASSPTDWTFRSSYNEQFF
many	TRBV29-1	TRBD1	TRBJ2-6	TGCAGCGTGGCCGACAGGGCTGGGGCCAACGTCCTGACTTTC	CSVADRAGANVLTF
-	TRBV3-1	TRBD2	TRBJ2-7	TGTGCCAGCAGCCATGGGCGGGAGGGCGACGAGCAGTACTTC	CASSHGREGDEQYF
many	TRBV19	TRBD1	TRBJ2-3	TGTGCCAGTAGAATTAGGACAGGGGCCTCAGATACGCAGTATTTT	CASRIRTGASDTQYF